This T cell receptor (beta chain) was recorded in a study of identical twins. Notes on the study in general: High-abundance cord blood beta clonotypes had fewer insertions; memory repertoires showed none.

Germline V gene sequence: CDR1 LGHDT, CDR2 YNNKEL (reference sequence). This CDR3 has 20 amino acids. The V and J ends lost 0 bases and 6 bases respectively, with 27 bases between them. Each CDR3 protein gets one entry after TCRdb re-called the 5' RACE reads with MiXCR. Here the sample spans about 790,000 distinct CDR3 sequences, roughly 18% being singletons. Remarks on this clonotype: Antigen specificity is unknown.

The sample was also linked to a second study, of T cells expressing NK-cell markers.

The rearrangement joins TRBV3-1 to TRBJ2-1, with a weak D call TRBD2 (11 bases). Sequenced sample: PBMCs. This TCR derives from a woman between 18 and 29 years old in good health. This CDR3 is CASSQEVDRGYLAGGNEQFF. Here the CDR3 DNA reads TGTGCCAGCAGCCAAGAAGTGGACAGGGGGTACCTAGCGGGGGGCAATGAGCAGTTCTTC.